This TCR beta chain was profiled in a study of tumor-infiltrating lymphocytes in primary liver carcinoma. Study-wide context: There were tumors of stage T1-T3 N0M0, each 4.2 to 10 cm across.

Turning to this clonotype: The CDR3 does not close with the conserved phenylalanine or tryptophan, likely indicating a read error.

Trimming removed 6 bases at V and 5 bases at J, with 13 bases between. Germline V lookup: CDR1 MNHNY, CDR2 SVGAGI (reference sequence). The CDR3 totals 13 residues. Production of TCR beta cDNA used approximately 0.45 ug total RNA together with a constant-region primer. Employing slightly modified ARM-PCR, three nested multiplex PCR rounds were run, and these gave rise to the TCR beta libraries. The first two PCR rounds, nine to ten cycles each, used TRBV1-TRBV30 forward primers and a C-beta reverse primer. TCRdb re-analysed the multiplex PCR reads in MiXCR, keeping a single row per CDR3 protein. Found here are under 200,000 distinct CDR3 sequences, around four fifths of them singletons; the top ten hold less than 20%. From roughly 21-30 mg of unsorted bulk tissue, DNA and RNA were co-extracted together.

Source material: tumor tissue from primary liver carcinoma. The chain couples TRBV6-6 to TRBJ1-1; D may be TRBD1 (6 bases). The receptor's source is a man in his forties with primary liver carcinoma and hepatitis B virus infection. The CDR3 protein is CASSIRGTTEAFV. CDR3 sequence (DNA): TGTGCCAGCAGCATAAGGGGGACTACTGAAGCTTTCGTT.